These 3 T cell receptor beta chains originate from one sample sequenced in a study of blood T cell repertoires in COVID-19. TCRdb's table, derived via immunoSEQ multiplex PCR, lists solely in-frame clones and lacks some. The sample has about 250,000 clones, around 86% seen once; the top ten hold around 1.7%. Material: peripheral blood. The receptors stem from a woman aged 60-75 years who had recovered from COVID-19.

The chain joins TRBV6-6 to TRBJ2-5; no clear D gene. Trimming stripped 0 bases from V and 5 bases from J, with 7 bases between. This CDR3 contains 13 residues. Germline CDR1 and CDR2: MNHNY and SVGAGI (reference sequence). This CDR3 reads CASSYSERETQYF. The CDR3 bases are TGTGCCAGCAGTTACTCGGAGAGGGAGACCCAGTACTTC.

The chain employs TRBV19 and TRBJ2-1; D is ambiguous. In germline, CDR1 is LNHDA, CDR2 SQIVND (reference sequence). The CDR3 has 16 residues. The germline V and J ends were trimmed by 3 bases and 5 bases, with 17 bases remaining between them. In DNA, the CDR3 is TGTGCCAGTAGTATGGGCAGAATTTTTTTCGACAATGAGCAGTTCTTC. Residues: CASSMGRIFFDNEQFF. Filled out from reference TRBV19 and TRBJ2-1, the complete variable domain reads DGGITQSPKYLFRKEGQNVTLSCEQNLNHDAMYWYRQDPGQGLRLIYYSQIVNDFQKGDIAEGYSVSREKKESFPLTVTSAQKNPTAFYLCASSMGRIFFDNEQFFGPGTRLTVL.

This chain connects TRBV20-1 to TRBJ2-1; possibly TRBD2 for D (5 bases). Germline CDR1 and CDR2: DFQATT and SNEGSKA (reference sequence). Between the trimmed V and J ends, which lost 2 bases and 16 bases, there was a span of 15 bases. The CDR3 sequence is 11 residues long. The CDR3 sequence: CSARLDGGGFF. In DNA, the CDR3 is TGCAGTGCTAGACTGGACGGTGGAGGCTTCTTC.